Below are 9 T cell receptor beta chains sequenced from a single sample in a study of T cells in Graves' hyperthyroidism and ophthalmopathy. RNA transcripts were the template for amplifying TCR beta CDR3 regions. The TCR CDR3 first-round RT-PCR relied on the HTBI primer set. TCRdb reanalysed the multiplex PCR reads using MiXCR and keeps one entry per CDR3 protein. The table has fewer than 400,000 distinct CDR3 sequences, approximately 15% seen once. The specimen was blood. Every receptor here comes from a man younger than 45 with Graves' hyperthyroidism.

This clonotype was counted at least ten times. Written as DNA, the CDR3 is TGTGCCAGCAGTCCAGGGCTTCGGACCGGGGAGCTGTTTTTT. Protein product: CASSPGLRTGELFF. This chain joins TRBV28 and TRBJ2-2; possible D gene TRBD1, 5 bases. The CDR3 contains 14 residues. From germline, CDR1 is MDHEN and CDR2 SYDVKM. The V and J ends lost 5 bases and 5 bases respectively, with 12 bases between them. The full variable domain, rest sourced from reference TRBV28 and TRBJ2-2, is DVKVTQSSRYLVKRTGEKVFLECVQDMDHENMFWYRQDPGLGLRLIYFSYDVKMKEKGDIPEGYSVSREKKERFSLILESASTNQTSMYLCASSPGLRTGELFFGEGSRLTVL.

This clonotype was seen only a few times. CDR3 DNA: TGTGCCAGCAGCTTCCCGACTAGCGGGAGGGCCACCTACGAGCAGTACTTC. The encoded protein is CASSFPTSGRATYEQYF. The genes are TRBV7-9 and TRBJ2-7, with 14 bases lining up with TRBD2. The CDR3 is made up of 17 amino acids. V gave up 3 bases and J gave up 2 bases; unmatched junction bases: 6. Per germline, CDR1 SEHNR and CDR2 FQNEAQ (reference sequence).

Comments on this clonotype: A much larger clone differs from this one at a single base, so this may be a read error. The chain employs TRBV12-5 and TRBJ1-2, with unresolved D. This CDR3 is 11 amino acids long. CDR1 is LGHNT and CDR2 is FRNRAP in the germline V gene. The CDR3 sequence is CASGLGYDYTF. CDR3 DNA sequence: TGTGCTAGTGGTTTGGGATATGACTACACCTTC.

This clonotype was counted ten times or more. The V and J genes are TRBV3-1 and TRBJ2-1; D unresolved. CDR3 size: 14 residues. The V gene's germline CDR1 is LGHDT and CDR2 YNNKEL (reference sequence). The V end was cut by 4 bases, the J end by 5 bases, with 12 bases between. CDR3 bases: TGTGCCAGCAGCCTTGACCGGATTAACAATGAGCAGTTCTTC. Protein product: CASSLDRINNEQFF.

This clonotype was found many times. The chain couples TRBV27 to TRBJ2-3; D is perhaps TRBD2 (5 bases). V lost 9 bases and J lost 6, with 16 bases in between. The CDR3 is 13 amino acids. Germline CDR1 is MNHEY and CDR2 is SMNVEV (reference sequence). CDR3 protein: CASARTPWDTQYF. CDR3 bases: TGTGCCAGTGCCCGGACTCCTTGGGATACGCAGTATTTT.

This clonotype was seen at least ten times. The V gene is TRBV6-1, the J gene TRBJ2-3; no definite D call. The germline V gene has CDR1 MNHNS and CDR2 SASEGT. Trimming pared 7 bases from V and 4 bases from J, leaving 18 bases between. There are 15 residues in the CDR3. The CDR3 region has the DNA TGTGCCAGCAAGAACCTCTCCCCAAAGGCAGATACGCAGTATTTT. Protein sequence: CASKNLSPKADTQYF.

There are many counts of this clonotype. This sequence joins TRBV2 and TRBJ2-7; 11 nucleotides match TRBD1. The V and J ends lost 0 bases and 3 bases, in that order; junction bases with no gene match: 7. Germline V gene data show CDR1 as SNHLY and CDR2 as FYNNEI. The CDR3 runs to 17 residues. The CDR3 loop reads CASSEATPGQGDYEQYF. The CDR3 DNA reads as TGTGCCAGCAGTGAAGCGACCCCGGGACAGGGGGACTACGAGCAGTACTTC.

This clonotype was observed at least ten times. V gene TRBV28 combines with J gene TRBJ2-5, with 7 positions matching TRBD2. The CDR3 has 13 amino acids. Germline lookup yields CDR1 MDHEN and CDR2 SYDVKM. The junction had 4 bases not matched to a gene; V was cut back by 4 bases and J by 5 bases. The CDR3 spells CASSSGGWETQYF. CDR3 DNA: TGTGCCAGCAGTTCGGGGGGTTGGGAGACCCAGTACTTC.

This clonotype was observed many times. The rearrangement uses TRBV13 and TRBJ1-1; D gene ambiguous. The CDR3 covers 14 residues. The germline V and J ends were trimmed by 5 bases and 1 base, with 11 bases remaining between them. The germline V gene has CDR1 PRHDT and CDR2 FYEKMQ (reference sequence). The CDR3 here is CASSPVRGNTEAFF. CDR3 coding DNA: TGTGCCAGCAGCCCCGTTCGTGGGAACACTGAAGCTTTCTTT.